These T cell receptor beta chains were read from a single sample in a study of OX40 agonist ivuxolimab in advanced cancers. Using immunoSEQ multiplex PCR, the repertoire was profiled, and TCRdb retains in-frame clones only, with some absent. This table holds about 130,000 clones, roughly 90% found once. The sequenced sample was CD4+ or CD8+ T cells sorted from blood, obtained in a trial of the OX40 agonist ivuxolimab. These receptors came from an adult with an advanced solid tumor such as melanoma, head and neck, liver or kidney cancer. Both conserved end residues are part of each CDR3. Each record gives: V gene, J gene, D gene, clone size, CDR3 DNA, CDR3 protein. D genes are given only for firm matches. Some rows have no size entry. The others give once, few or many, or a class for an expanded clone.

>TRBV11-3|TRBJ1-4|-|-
TGTGCCAGCAGCTTAGCTAGAGGGTTTGGCGAAAAACTGTTTTTT
CASSLARGFGEKLFF
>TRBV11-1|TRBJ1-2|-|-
TGTGCCAGCAGCTTCGGGGTAGACGGCTACACCTTC
CASSFGVDGYTF
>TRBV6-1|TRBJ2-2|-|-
TGTGCCAGCAGTCGAAAACCGATCGAGGAGCTGTTTTTT
CASSRKPIEELFF
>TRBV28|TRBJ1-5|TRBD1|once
TGTGCCAGCAGCTCCGGGACAGGGTTCAATCAGCCCCAGCATTTT
CASSSGTGFNQPQHF
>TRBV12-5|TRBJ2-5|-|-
TGTGCTAGTGGTTTGGAGGAGACCCAGTACTTC
CASGLEETQYF
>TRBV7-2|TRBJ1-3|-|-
TGTGCCAGCAGCTTAGCTGGAGGGGGAATTGGAAACACCATATATTTT
CASSLAGGGIGNTIYF
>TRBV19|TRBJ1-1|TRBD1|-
TGTGCCAGTACCCCCTGGGGACAGTCTAACACTGAAGCTTTCTTT
CASTPWGQSNTEAFF
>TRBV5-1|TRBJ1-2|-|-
TGCGCCAGCAGCTTGAGGGACGGCACTACCCCTGGCTACACCTTC
CASSLRDGTTPGYTF
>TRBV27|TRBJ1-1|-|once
TGTGCCAGCAGTTTATCCACCGCTCGGACCATGAACACTGAAGCTTTCTTT
CASSLSTARTMNTEAFF
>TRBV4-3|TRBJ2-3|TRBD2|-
TGCGCCAGCAGCCAAGGGGTAGCGGGAGTCACAGATACGCAGTATTTT
CASSQGVAGVTDTQYF